The T cell receptor (beta chain) under discussion was sequenced for a study of early T cells in non-severe SARS-CoV-2 infection. The overall study: Investigators sequenced bulk RNA drawn from unsorted whole blood, and chains remained unpaired.

CDR1 is SGHDT and CDR2 is YYEEEE in the germline V gene. CDR3 size: 13 residues. V dropped 2 bases and J dropped 8 bases, with 12 bases sitting between them. Study conclusions and caveats: Database matching using VDJdb favored anti-spike CD8 responses, with private and CD4 specificities left missing.

This clonotype was observed a handful of times. No antigen is known for it. Molecules of cDNA were individually given unique molecular identifiers that were attached to them. Using its own MiXCR run on the 5' RACE reads, TCRdb lists one record per CDR3 protein. The table records about 61,000 distinct CDR3 sequences, more than 10% of them present only once. The receptor comes from an adult who was a healthcare worker with PCR-confirmed SARS-CoV-2 infection or an uninfected control (not recorded which). The donor label of this sample is uncertain. The sample here was whole blood, taken at baseline. This rearrangement joins TRBV5-6 to TRBJ2-3; D gene uncertain. In nucleotides, the CDR3 is TGTGCCAGCAGCTTTAACGTCGACGGTACGCAGTATTTT. Its translation is CASSFNVDGTQYF.